A selection of T cell receptor beta chains follows, all from one sample in a study of identifying expanded T cells in peripheral blood. Sequencing was performed with immunoSEQ multiplex PCR; in TCRdb, only in-frame clones are kept and a portion is missing. The sample has approximately 100,000 clones; around 88% are singletons. Material: blood. The receptors derive from a person aged 18 to 75 in good health. Each CDR3 is given with its conserved first and last residue. Each record gives: D gene, V gene, J gene, clone size, CDR3 DNA, CDR3 protein. A D gene is named only where the DNA matches it firmly. Not every row has a clone size; where given, it reads once, few, many or a size class.

>-|TRBV4-3|TRBJ2-3|-
TGCGCCAGCAGCCCCATTGGGGTCACAGATACGCAGTATTTT
CASSPIGVTDTQYF
>TRBD1|TRBV2|TRBJ2-1|few
TGTGCCAGCAACCGAGGGACAGGGGCGCTCAATGAGCAGTTCTTC
CASNRGTGALNEQFF
>-|TRBV4-3|TRBJ1-5|-
TGCGCCAGCAGCCAAGATAGAGACAGTCCCCCGGGTCCCCAGCATTTT
CASSQDRDSPPGPQHF
>-|TRBV30|TRBJ2-7|-
TGTGCCTGGACCCCGGCGGCCTCGGCCTACGAGCAGTACTTC
CAWTPAASAYEQYF
>-|TRBV27|TRBJ1-4|-
TGTGCCAGCAGTTTCCTTAATGAAAAACTGTTTTTT
CASSFLNEKLFF
>-|TRBV19|TRBJ2-2|-
TGTGCCAGTAATCATCGGGCCGAATCCGGGGAGCTGTTTTTT
CASNHRAESGELFF
>-|TRBV15|TRBJ2-7|-
TGTGCCACCAGCAGAGATAGGTCCTACGAGCAGTACTTC
CATSRDRSYEQYF
>-|TRBV25-1|TRBJ1-1|-
TGTGCCAGCAGTGACCGTAGGAACACTGAAGCTTTCTTT
CASSDRRNTEAFF
>-|TRBV4-1|TRBJ2-2|once
TGCGCCAGCAGCTTTCAGGCCGTGAACACCGGGGAGCTGTTTTTT
CASSFQAVNTGELFF
>TRBD1|TRBV27|TRBJ2-7|-
TGTGCCAGCAGTATCGGGACAGCCTACGAGCAGTACTTC
CASSIGTAYEQYF
>-|TRBV2|TRBJ1-1|-
TGTGCCAGCACGAGAGGGGGGACTGAAGCTTTCTTT
CASTRGGTEAFF
>TRBD2|TRBV27|TRBJ2-7|-
TGTGCCAGCAGTCCGCTAGCGGGGGGGCTCTACGAGCAGTACTTC
CASSPLAGGLYEQYF
>-|TRBV11-3|TRBJ1-6|-
TGTGCCAGCAGCTACACAGGGACCAGCTCCTATAATTCACCCCTCCACTTT
CASSYTGTSSYNSPLHF
>TRBD1|TRBV2|TRBJ1-2|medium-sized
TGTGCCAGCAGAAGATGGGGACCGGGACAGGGGGCGCAAGGCTACACCTTC
CASRRWGPGQGAQGYTF
>-|TRBV5-4|TRBJ2-1|-
TGTGCCAGCAGCTTGGTCCAAGGAGAAGAGCAGTTCTTC
CASSLVQGEEQFF
>-|TRBV28|TRBJ2-7|once
TGTGCCAGCAGTCCCCCCGACGGGAGCTCCTACGAGCAGTACTTC
CASSPPDGSSYEQYF
>-|TRBV6-5|TRBJ2-7|-
TGTGCCAGCAGTTATGGGGTCCCGAGAAGGCAGTACTTC
CASSYGVPRRQYF
>-|TRBV9|TRBJ2-7|-
TGTGCCAGCAGCGTAGCATTCGGGGAGCAGTACTTC
CASSVAFGEQYF
>-|TRBV4-3|TRBJ1-1|once
TGCGCCAGCAGCCAAGATAGAGTTACTTACGGGGGTACTGAAGCTTTCTTT
CASSQDRVTYGGTEAFF
>TRBD1|TRBV2|TRBJ1-5|-
TGTGCCAGCAGTGAACAGGGGGGCAATCAGCCCCAGCATTTT
CASSEQGGNQPQHF
>-|TRBV2|TRBJ1-6|-
TGTGCCAGCAGTGAAAGGGTCCAGGATTCACCCCTCCACTTT
CASSERVQDSPLHF
>-|TRBV11-2|TRBJ1-2|-
TGTGCCAGCAGCTTAGGACAGTGGAACTATGGCTACACCTTC
CASSLGQWNYGYTF
>-|TRBV11-2|TRBJ2-1|-
TGTGCCAGCAGCTCCTCGGCGCTGGTAATGACGGAGCAGTTCTTC
CASSSSALVMTEQFF
>TRBD1|TRBV7-6|TRBJ2-2|-
TGTGCCAGCAGCCTAGGGACAGACGACCCCGGGGAGCTGTTTTTT
CASSLGTDDPGELFF
>TRBD1|TRBV13|TRBJ1-2|-
TGTGCCAGCAGCTCACAGGGGGTAAACTATGGCTACACCTTC
CASSSQGVNYGYTF
>-|TRBV11-2|TRBJ2-7|-
TGTGCCAGCAGCTTAGAGGTAGTGTACGAGCAGTACTTC
CASSLEVVYEQYF
>-|TRBV11-2|TRBJ2-7|-
TGTGCCAGCAGCTCCCCTAGGACCGCCCTGAGGGAGCAGTACTTC
CASSSPRTALREQYF
>-|TRBV19|TRBJ1-6|-
TGTGCCAGTAGTATGTCTGGGGGCCTTGGGACCTCCTATAATTCACCCCTCCACTTT
CASSMSGGLGTSYNSPLHF
>-|TRBV11-2|TRBJ2-4|-
TGTGCCAGCAGCTTAGTCCTCAGAGTCCCTACCTTAGCCAAAAACATTCAGTACTTC
CASSLVLRVPTLAKNIQYF
>-|TRBV28|TRBJ1-4|-
TGTGCCAGCACCCAACCGGATGGTGGGGAAAAACTGTTTTTT
CASTQPDGGEKLFF
>TRBD1|TRBV6-5|TRBJ2-7|-
TGTGCCAGCAGTTCCCAGGACAGGTCCTCCTACGAGCAGTACTTC
CASSSQDRSSYEQYF
>TRBD2|TRBV5-1|TRBJ2-3|-
TGCGCCAGCAGCTTGGGACTAGCGGGTACAGATACGCAGTATTTT
CASSLGLAGTDTQYF
>-|TRBV5-1|TRBJ1-6|-
TGCGCCAGCAGCACTACGGGAGGTAGTGGTTCACCCCTCCACTTT
CASSTTGGSGSPLHF
>-|TRBV4-1|TRBJ2-7|-
TGCGCCAGCAGCCGAACGACATCGGGGATCGAGGAGCAGTACTTC
CASSRTTSGIEEQYF
>-|TRBV5-1|TRBJ2-2|-
TGCGCCAGCAAAAAGGACCTTACGACCGGGGAGCTGTTTTTT
CASKKDLTTGELFF
>-|TRBV6-5|TRBJ1-4|-
TGTGCCAGCACTCCCGCCGGGGGGAAACTGTTTTTT
CASTPAGGKLFF
>TRBD2|TRBV10-3|TRBJ2-2|-
TGTGCCATCAGTGATCTCCATAGCGGGGGGACCGGGGAGCTGTTTTTT
CAISDLHSGGTGELFF
>-|TRBV5-4|TRBJ2-1|-
TGTGCCAGCAGCCCAGGAGGGGGCCCCGCCAACAATGAGCAGTTCTTC
CASSPGGGPANNEQFF
>TRBD1|TRBV9|TRBJ1-2|-
TGTGCCAGCAGCTTCACAGGGGGCCGAGGCTACACCTTC
CASSFTGGRGYTF
>TRBD1|TRBV5-4|TRBJ2-1|-
TGTGCCAGCAGCTCAACCGGACAGGGACCGAACAATGAGCAGTTCTTC
CASSSTGQGPNNEQFF
>TRBD2|TRBV13|TRBJ2-1|-
TGTGCCAGCAGCTTTATTAGCAGCGGGGGGGTTCATGAGCAGTTCTTC
CASSFISSGGVHEQFF
>TRBD1|TRBV18|TRBJ1-1|-
TGTGCCAGCTCACCACAAGACAGGGGCACTGAAGCTTTCTTT
CASSPQDRGTEAFF
>TRBD1|TRBV2|TRBJ2-5|-
TGTGCCAGCAGTCCATACAGGGGGGTGGAGGAGACCCAGTACTTC
CASSPYRGVEETQYF
>TRBD1|TRBV4-1|TRBJ1-5|once
TGCGCCAGCAGCCAATATTCAGGGGGGAGCAATCAGCCCCAGCATTTT
CASSQYSGGSNQPQHF
>-|TRBV12-5|TRBJ1-2|-
TGTGCTAGTGGTTTGGTACGGGGTGGCTACACCTTC
CASGLVRGGYTF
>-|TRBV5-4|TRBJ2-7|-
TGTGCCAGCAGCTTGGGGTTGGGGGAGAGCTCCTACGAGCAGTACTTC
CASSLGLGESSYEQYF
>TRBD1|TRBV18|TRBJ2-7|-
TGTGCCAGCTCAGGCCGGGACAGAGCCTACGAGCAGTACTTC
CASSGRDRAYEQYF
>-|TRBV10-2|TRBJ2-7|-
TGCGCCAGCACAGCGGACATTTCCTACGAGCAGTACTTC
CASTADISYEQYF
>TRBD1|TRBV5-1|TRBJ1-1|-
TGCGCCAGCAGCACCCTCAGGGGGAAGAACACTGAAGCTTTCTTT
CASSTLRGKNTEAFF
>-|TRBV20-1|TRBJ1-4|-
TGCAGCTCCCTTTATAATGAAAAACTGTTTTTT
CSSLYNEKLFF
>-|TRBV5-4|TRBJ1-1|-
TGTGCCAGCAGTGAAATAAGGGGCAACACTGAAGCTTTCTTT
CASSEIRGNTEAFF
>TRBD2|TRBV5-1|TRBJ2-7|-
TGCGCCAGCAGTCTCATTAGCGGGTCCTACGAGCAGTACTTC
CASSLISGSYEQYF
>-|TRBV19|TRBJ1-1|-
TGTGCCAGTAGCCTCTTTCAGGGGATATTATCGAACACTGAAGCTTTCTTT
CASSLFQGILSNTEAFF